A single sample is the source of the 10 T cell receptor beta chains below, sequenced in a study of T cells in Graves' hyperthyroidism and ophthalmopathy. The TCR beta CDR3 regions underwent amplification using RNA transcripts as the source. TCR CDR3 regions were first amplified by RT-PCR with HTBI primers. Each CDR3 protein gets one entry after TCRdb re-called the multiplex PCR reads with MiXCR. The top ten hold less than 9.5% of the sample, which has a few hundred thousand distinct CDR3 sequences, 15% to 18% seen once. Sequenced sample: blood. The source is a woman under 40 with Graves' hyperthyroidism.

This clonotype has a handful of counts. The CDR3 DNA sequence: TGTGCCATCAGTGACAGGGAAGGATCTGGGGCCAACGTCCTGACTTTC. Translation: CAISDREGSGANVLTF. This chain joins TRBV10-3 and TRBJ2-6; D perhaps matches TRBD1 (5 bases). The CDR3 totals 16 residues. V shed 3 bases and J shed 1 base, with 10 bases lying between them. The germline gives CDR1 ENHRY, CDR2 SYGVKD.

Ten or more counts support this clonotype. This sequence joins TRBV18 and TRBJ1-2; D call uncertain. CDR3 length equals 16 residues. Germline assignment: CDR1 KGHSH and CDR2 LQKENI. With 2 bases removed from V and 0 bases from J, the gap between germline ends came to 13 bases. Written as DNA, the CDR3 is TGTGCCAGCTCACCAGGACCAACGACGACTAACTATGGCTACACCTTC. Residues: CASSPGPTTTNYGYTF.

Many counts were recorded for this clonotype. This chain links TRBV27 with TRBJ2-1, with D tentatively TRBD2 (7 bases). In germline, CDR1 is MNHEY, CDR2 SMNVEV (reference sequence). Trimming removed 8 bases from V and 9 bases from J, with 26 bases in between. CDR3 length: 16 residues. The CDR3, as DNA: TGTGCCAGCTGGGGAGGGGGGACACCAGCTAGGAGTGAGCAGTTCTTC. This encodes CASWGGGTPARSEQFF.

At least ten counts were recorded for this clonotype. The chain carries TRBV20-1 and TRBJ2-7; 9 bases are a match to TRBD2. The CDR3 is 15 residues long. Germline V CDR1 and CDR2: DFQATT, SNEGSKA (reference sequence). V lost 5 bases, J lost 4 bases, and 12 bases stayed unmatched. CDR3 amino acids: CSASNVAGAGYEQYF. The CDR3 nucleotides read TGCAGTGCTTCAAATGTAGCGGGAGCAGGATACGAGCAGTACTTC.

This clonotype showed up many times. For the CDR3, the DNA is TGTGCCAGCAGTTTAGGGGCCGGCAGGGCGCACAGCTACGAGCAGTACTTC. Its translation is CASSLGAGRAHSYEQYF. The chain has TRBV28 and TRBJ2-7; perhaps TRBD1 as D (5 bases). CDR3 length equals 17 residues. Trimming removed 2 bases at V and 3 bases at J, with 20 bases between. Germline loops: CDR1 MDHEN, CDR2 SYDVKM. The full variable domain, with the rest looked up from reference TRBV28 and TRBJ2-7, is DVKVTQSSRYLVKRTGEKVFLECVQDMDHENMFWYRQDPGLGLRLIYFSYDVKMKEKGDIPEGYSVSREKKERFSLILESASTNQTSMYLCASSLGAGRAHSYEQYFGPGTRLTVT.

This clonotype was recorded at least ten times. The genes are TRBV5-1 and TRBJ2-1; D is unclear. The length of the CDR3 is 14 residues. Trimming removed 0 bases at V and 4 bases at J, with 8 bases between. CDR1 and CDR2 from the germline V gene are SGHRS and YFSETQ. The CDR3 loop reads CASSLASDYNEQFF. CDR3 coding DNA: TGCGCCAGCAGCTTGGCTTCGGATTACAATGAGCAGTTCTTC.

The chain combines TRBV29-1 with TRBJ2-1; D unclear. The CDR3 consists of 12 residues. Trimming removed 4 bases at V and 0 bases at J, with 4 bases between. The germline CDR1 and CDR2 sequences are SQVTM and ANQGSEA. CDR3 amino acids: CSVADSYNEQFF. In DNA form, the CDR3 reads TGCAGCGTTGCTGACTCCTACAATGAGCAGTTCTTC.

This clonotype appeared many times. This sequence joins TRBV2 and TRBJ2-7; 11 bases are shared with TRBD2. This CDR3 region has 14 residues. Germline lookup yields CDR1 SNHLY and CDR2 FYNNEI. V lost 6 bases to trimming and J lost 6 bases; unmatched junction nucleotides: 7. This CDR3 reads CASSPLAGVSEQYF. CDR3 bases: TGTGCCAGCAGCCCACTAGCGGGAGTGAGCGAGCAGTACTTC.

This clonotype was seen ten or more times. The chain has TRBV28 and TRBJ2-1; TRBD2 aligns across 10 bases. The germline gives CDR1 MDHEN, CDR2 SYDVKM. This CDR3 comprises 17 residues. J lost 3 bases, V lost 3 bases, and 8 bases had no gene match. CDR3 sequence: CASSFFKLAGNYNEQFF. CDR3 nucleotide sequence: TGTGCCAGCAGTTTCTTCAAACTAGCGGGAAACTACAATGAGCAGTTCTTC.

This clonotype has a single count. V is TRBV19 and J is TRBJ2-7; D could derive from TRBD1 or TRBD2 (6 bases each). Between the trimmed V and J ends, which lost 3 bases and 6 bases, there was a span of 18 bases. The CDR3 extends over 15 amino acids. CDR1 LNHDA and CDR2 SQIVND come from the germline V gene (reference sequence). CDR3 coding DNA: TGTGCCAGTAGTATCTCCACAGGGAGGTCGGGCGAGCAGTACTTC. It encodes CASSISTGRSGEQYF.